The next 32 T cell receptor beta chains were all read from a single sample in a study of blood T cell repertoires in COVID-19. Produced via immunoSEQ multiplex PCR; TCRdb's table is partial and in-frame only. The sample consists of over 100,000 clones, around 86% of them appearing once. Sequenced input: peripheral blood. The receptors were sampled from a man between 65 and 85 years old with acute or convalescent COVID-19.

This chain connects TRBV6-4 to TRBJ2-1, with 11 bases that match TRBD2. CDR1 is MRHNA and CDR2 is SNTAGT in the germline V gene. There are 15 residues in the CDR3. V gave up 8 bases and J gave up 3 bases; unmatched junction bases: 6. The CDR3 DNA follows: TGTGCCAGCGGGGGAACTAGCGGGAGCTACAATGAGCAGTTCTTC. It is translated as CASGGTSGSYNEQFF.

The chain has TRBV28 and TRBJ2-7, with D possibly being TRBD2 (6 bases). The CDR3 runs 13 residues. Germline V gene sequence: CDR1 MDHEN, CDR2 SYDVKM. The V end was cut by 3 bases, the J end by 7 bases, with 13 bases between. CDR3 protein: CASSFMGGKEQYF. In DNA, the CDR3 is TGTGCCAGCAGTTTTATGGGGGGTAAAGAGCAGTACTTC.

This rearrangement joins TRBV10-3 to TRBJ1-2; 7 bases map to TRBD1. The V and J ends lost 6 bases and 10 bases, in that order; junction bases with no gene match: 11. Looked up from germline, CDR1 is ENHRY and CDR2 is SYGVKD. This CDR3 region has 13 residues. The CDR3, as DNA: TGTGCCATCAGAGGGGACAGCTATGAGGACTACACCTTC. Translated, it gives CAIRGDSYEDYTF.

In this sample, this clone turned up a few times. The rearrangement links TRBV6-5 to TRBJ1-2; TRBD1 agrees at 9 bases. CDR1 and CDR2 (germline): MNHEY, SVGAGI. The CDR3 has 14 residues. The trim removed 5 bases at V and 1 base at J, leaving 2 bases unmatched. CDR3 sequence: CASSTTGGNYGYTF. The CDR3 DNA reads as TGTGCCAGCAGTACGACAGGGGGTAACTATGGCTACACCTTC.

The chain has TRBV11-2 and TRBJ2-7; a possible D gene is TRBD2 (5 bases). Germline V gene lookup returns CDR1 SGHAT and CDR2 FQNNGV. The CDR3 consists of 16 residues. V gave up 7 bases and J gave up 0 bases, with 19 bases separating them. The CDR3: CASTHSPNGDSYEQYF. The CDR3 region has the DNA TGTGCCAGCACCCACAGCCCCAACGGGGACTCCTACGAGCAGTACTTC.

This clone appeared once. The rearrangement links TRBV7-9 to TRBJ2-3; 9 bases fit TRBD1. Germline CDR1 is SEHNR and CDR2 is FQNEAQ (reference sequence). The CDR3 extends over 15 amino acids. J gave up 1 base and V 5 bases, and 4 bases lay outside the gene matches. CDR3 DNA sequence: TGTGCCAGCAGCGGCCGACAGGGGGGCACAGATACGCAGTATTTT. Protein: CASSGRQGGTDTQYF.

The rearrangement uses TRBV6-5 and TRBJ2-7; D not certain. The V gene's germline CDR1 is MNHEY and CDR2 SVGAGI. CDR3 length: 14 residues. Trimming took off 5 bases at V and 0 bases at J, with 11 bases between the two ends. CDR3 in amino acids: CASSMASVSYEQYF. DNA of the CDR3: TGTGCCAGCAGTATGGCTTCCGTCTCCTACGAGCAGTACTTC.

This sequence joins TRBV6-6 and TRBJ1-2; the D is unclear. The length of the CDR3 is 13 residues. V was cut by 6 bases and J by 5 bases, with 13 bases left in between. CDR1 is MNHNY, CDR2 SVGAGI, per germline (reference sequence). The CDR3 protein is CASSLKTEYGYTF. The CDR3 nucleotides are TGTGCCAGCAGCCTAAAGACGGAGTATGGCTACACCTTC.

CDR3 sequence: CASSIGGAAQPQHF. In DNA, the CDR3 is TGTGCCAGTAGTATAGGGGGAGCGGCTCAGCCCCAGCATTTT. The rearrangement uses TRBV19 and TRBJ1-5, with unresolved D. Germline V gives CDR1 LNHDA, CDR2 SQIVND (reference sequence). The CDR3 consists of 14 residues. The V end lost 1 base, the J end lost 6 bases, and 10 bases lay between the germline ends.

The chain has TRBV10-1 and TRBJ1-1; a possible D gene is TRBD1 (5 bases). Germline CDR1 and CDR2: WNHNN and SYGVQD (reference sequence). The V end lost 6 bases, the J end lost 1 base, and 9 bases lay between the germline ends. This CDR3 has 13 residues. CDR3 in DNA: TGCGCCAGCAGAAGGACAAGGAACACTGAAGCTTTCTTT. Translating it yields CASRRTRNTEAFF.

CDR3 sequence reads: CASTYLGSGSSTDTQYF. CDR3 DNA sequence: TGTGCCAGCACCTACCTCGGTAGCGGGTCTAGCACAGATACGCAGTATTTT. The genes are TRBV9 and TRBJ2-3; TRBD2 agrees at 7 bases. V was clipped by 6 bases and J by 0 bases; unmatched bases: 13. The CDR3 is made up of 17 amino acids. Germline values: CDR1 SGDLS, CDR2 YYNGEE.

The J gene is TRBJ1-2, the V gene TRBV18; a weak D match, TRBD1 (5 bases). The CDR3 covers 15 residues. Germline loops: CDR1 KGHSH, CDR2 LQKENI. V dropped 2 bases and J dropped 8 bases, with 18 bases sitting between them. The DNA for the CDR3 is TGTGCCAGCTCACCAACTACAGGCTACATCGCAGGCTACACCTTC. Protein: CASSPTTGYIAGYTF. Full variable domain (remainder filled in from reference TRBV18 and TRBJ1-2): NAGVMQNPRHLVRRRGQEARLRCSPMKGHSHVYWYRQLPEEGLKFMVYLQKENIIDESGMPKERFSAEFPKEGPSILRIQQVVRGDSAAYFCASSPTTGYIAGYTFGSGTRLTVV.

The chain recombines TRBV28 with TRBJ1-1; D is unclear. V shed 6 bases and J shed 4 bases, with 6 bases lying between them. There are 11 residues in the CDR3. The germline V gene has CDR1 MDHEN and CDR2 SYDVKM. The DNA of the CDR3 is TGTGCCAGCAGGTCATCCACTGAAGCTTTCTTT. Translation gives CASRSSTEAFF.

The chain carries TRBV7-2 and TRBJ2-7, with TRBD1 identical over 7 bases. V was pared by 4 bases and J by 2 bases, with 11 bases of the junction left unmatched. The length of the CDR3 is 16 residues. CDR1 is SGHTA, CDR2 FQGNSA, per germline. The CDR3 coding sequence is TGTGCCAGCAGCTCCTACCCCAGGGGGAGCACCTACGAGCAGTACTTC. It specifies CASSSYPRGSTYEQYF.

V gene TRBV10-2 combines with J gene TRBJ1-3; possibly TRBD1 for D (6 bases). V lost 5 bases and J 0 bases, leaving 17 bases between the germline ends. The CDR3 sequence is 17 residues long. The germline gives CDR1 WSHSY, CDR2 SAAADI. CDR3 in amino acids: CASSIGGPRASGNTIYF. The CDR3 region has the DNA TGCGCCAGCAGTATTGGGGGCCCTAGAGCCTCTGGAAACACCATATATTTT.

The chain carries TRBV7-8 and TRBJ1-6; D gene ambiguous. Germline V CDR1 and CDR2: SGHVS, FQNEAQ. V gave up 5 bases and J gave up 0 bases, with 11 bases separating them. The CDR3 loop spans 16 amino acids. CDR3 in DNA: TGTGCCAGCAGCGAACAGATCCGCTCCTATAATTCACCCCTCCACTTT. Translating it yields CASSEQIRSYNSPLHF.

This chain links TRBV9 with TRBJ1-1, with 9 bases that match TRBD1. Germline CDR1 reads SGDLS; CDR2 reads YYNGEE. Trimming at V came to 4 bases and at J to 0 bases, leaving 10 bases not matched to a gene. This CDR3 is built from 17 residues. The CDR3 DNA is TGTGCCAGCAGCACCCGTCCCGGGACAGGGATGAACACTGAAGCTTTCTTT. Encoded protein: CASSTRPGTGMNTEAFF.

CDR3 in DNA: TGCAGTGCTAGAGGACAGTCAGAAGCTTTCTTT. Protein product: CSARGQSEAFF. This rearrangement joins TRBV20-1 to TRBJ1-1, with D perhaps TRBD1 (5 bases). The CDR3 is 11 amino acids. The ends were cut back, 1 base at V and 8 bases at J, with 8 bases in the middle. Germline V lookup: CDR1 DFQATT, CDR2 SNEGSKA (reference sequence).

The rearrangement joins TRBV9 to TRBJ1-1; no definite D call. Trimming removed 0 bases at V and 1 base at J, with 10 bases between. CDR3 length: 15 residues. Germline V lookup: CDR1 SGDLS, CDR2 YYNGEE. This CDR3 reads CASSVAPGGNTEAFF. The CDR3 bases are TGTGCCAGCAGCGTAGCTCCCGGCGGGAACACTGAAGCTTTCTTT. The full variable domain, in which reference TRBV9 and TRBJ1-1 provide the parts outside the CDR3, is DSGVTQTPKHLITATGQRVTLRCSPRSGDLSVYWYQQSLDQGLQFLIQYYNGEERAKGNILERFSAQQFPDLHSELNLSSLELGDSALYFCASSVAPGGNTEAFFGQGTRLTVV.

The rearrangement links TRBV7-8 to TRBJ2-5; D is ambiguous. This CDR3 spans 11 amino acids. Germline V lookup: CDR1 SGHVS, CDR2 FQNEAQ. Trimming stripped 5 bases from V and 4 bases from J, with 5 bases between. The CDR3: CASSRRETQYF. The CDR3 nucleotides are TGTGCCAGCAGCCGTAGAGAGACCCAGTACTTC.

This chain uses TRBV4-2 with TRBJ2-7, with D possibly TRBD2 on 5 matching bases. Trimming stripped 2 bases from V and 2 bases from J, with 7 bases between. This CDR3 spans 13 amino acids. Looked up from germline, CDR1 is LGHNA and CDR2 is YNFKEQ. CDR3 DNA: TGTGCCAGCAGCCAACTCGGGACCTACGAGCAGTACTTC. Translating it yields CASSQLGTYEQYF.

This chain links TRBV6-5 with TRBJ2-5; perhaps TRBD1 as D (6 bases). The V and J ends lost 6 bases and 3 bases respectively, with 8 bases between them. Germline V gene sequence: CDR1 MNHEY, CDR2 SVGAGI. The CDR3 runs 12 residues. The CDR3 nucleotides read TGTGCCAGCAGGAGGACAGAAGAGACCCAGTACTTC. It translates to CASRRTEETQYF.

The V call is TRBV21-1, the J call TRBJ2-1; TRBD1 is the table's D call, not checked against the DNA. TRBV21-1 corresponds to a pseudogene. The CDR3 sequence is 16 residues long. CDR3 DNA: TGTGCCAGCAGCAAAAGGGGGACAGGGGCCTACAATGAGCAGTTCTTC. It translates to CASSKRGTGAYNEQFF.

The rearrangement uses TRBV6-1 and TRBJ1-2; the D gene is possibly TRBD1 (5 bases). Trimming pared 2 bases from V and 2 bases from J, leaving 15 bases between. This CDR3 has 16 amino acids. The germline V gene encodes CDR1 MNHNS and CDR2 SASEGT. The CDR3 reads CASSETHPQGNYGYTF. In nucleotides, the CDR3 is TGTGCCAGCAGTGAAACACACCCCCAGGGCAACTATGGCTACACCTTC.

The CDR3 DNA follows: TGTGCCAGTAGTATCCCCCAGGGGAGCCGAACGACTGAAGCTTTCTTT. Residues: CASSIPQGSRTTEAFF. The gene calls are TRBV19 and TRBJ1-1; TRBD1 might be the D (6 bases). CDR3 length: 16 amino acids. Trimming pared 3 bases from V and 5 bases from J, leaving 19 bases between. Germline CDR1 and CDR2: LNHDA and SQIVND (reference sequence).

This clone was observed once. The V and J genes are TRBV7-2 and TRBJ1-2; 8 nucleotides match TRBD1. The CDR3 sequence is 16 residues long. Trimming removed 1 base from V and 7 bases from J; junction bases left unmatched: 11. Germline V gene sequence: CDR1 SGHTA, CDR2 FQGNSA. CDR3 sequence (DNA): TGTGCCAGCAGCTTAGGGAGGCCAGGGGGCTCGTCTGGCTACACCTTC. Translating it yields CASSLGRPGGSSGYTF. Drawing the rest from reference TRBV7-2 and TRBJ1-2, the complete variable domain is GAGVSQSPSNKVTEKGKDVELRCDPISGHTALYWYRQSLGQGLEFLIYFQGNSAPDKSGLPSDRFSAERTGGSVSTLTIQRTQQEDSAVYLCASSLGRPGGSSGYTFGSGTRLTVV.

This clone was observed once. The chain is built from TRBV5-1 and TRBJ2-7; 8 bases are shared with TRBD1. The CDR3 loop spans 16 amino acids. V lost 0 bases and J lost 0; bases outside the gene matches: 5. Germline lookup yields CDR1 SGHRS and CDR2 YFSETQ. CDR3 in amino acids: CASSLDRTGFSYEQYF. As DNA, the CDR3 is TGCGCCAGCAGCTTGGATCGGACAGGGTTCTCCTACGAGCAGTACTTC.

The count of this clone is one. J is TRBJ2-1 and V is TRBV9, with D possibly being TRBD2 (5 bases). V lost 0 bases, J lost 0 bases, and 10 bases lay in between. Germline CDR1 SGDLS, CDR2 YYNGEE. This CDR3 region has 16 residues. The CDR3 DNA follows: TGTGCCAGCAGCGTAGAGGCGGGTAGCTCCTACAATGAGCAGTTCTTC. As protein: CASSVEAGSSYNEQFF. Supplemented by reference TRBV9 and TRBJ2-1, the full variable domain reads DSGVTQTPKHLITATGQRVTLRCSPRSGDLSVYWYQQSLDQGLQFLIQYYNGEERAKGNILERFSAQQFPDLHSELNLSSLELGDSALYFCASSVEAGSSYNEQFFGPGTRLTVL.

A few counts support this clone. The CDR3 sequence is CASSQGGGEGMTEAFF. CDR3 coding DNA: TGTGCCAGCAGCCAAGGAGGTGGGGAGGGTATGACTGAAGCTTTCTTT. J is TRBJ1-1 and V is TRBV14, with D unresolved. This CDR3 is 16 amino acids long. The ends were cut back, 1 base at V and 5 bases at J, with 17 bases in the middle. Looked up from germline, CDR1 is SGHDN and CDR2 is FVKESK.

The genes are TRBV9 and TRBJ2-3, with TRBD2 matching 7 bases. V was pared by 0 bases and J by 2 bases, with 6 bases of the junction left unmatched. Germline V gene data show CDR1 as SGDLS and CDR2 as YYNGEE. The CDR3 totals 16 residues. The CDR3 sequence is CASSVEGGYITDTQYF. As DNA, the CDR3 is TGTGCCAGCAGCGTAGAGGGAGGGTATATCACAGATACGCAGTATTTT.

The CDR3 here is CATRQYLNSPLHF. The DNA for the CDR3 is TGTGCCACCCGACAGTACCTTAATTCACCCCTCCACTTT. The chain joins TRBV28 to TRBJ1-6, with D tentatively TRBD1 (5 bases). The CDR3 length is 13 residues. With 10 bases removed from V and 6 bases from J, the gap between germline ends came to 13 bases. Per germline, CDR1 MDHEN and CDR2 SYDVKM.

The chain combines TRBV19 with TRBJ1-4, with TRBD1 identical over 8 bases. Trimming removed 5 bases from V and 1 base from J; junction bases left unmatched: 6. The V gene's germline CDR1 is LNHDA and CDR2 SQIVND (reference sequence). The CDR3 loop spans 16 amino acids. The chain's CDR3 is CASSRPTGGTNEKLFF. CDR3 in DNA: TGTGCCAGTAGTCGTCCCACAGGGGGAACTAATGAAAAACTGTTTTTT.